This entry describes one T cell receptor (beta chain). Using RNA transcripts as the source, TCR beta CDR3 regions were amplified. The TCR CDR3 was amplified in a first-round RT-PCR using the HTBI primer set. TCRdb passed the multiplex PCR reads through MiXCR, listing each CDR3 protein once. In the table there are roughly 500,000 distinct CDR3 sequences, 46% of which are singletons. The sample originates from a study of T cells in Graves' hyperthyroidism and ophthalmopathy. Germline CDR1 reads SGHVS; CDR2 reads FQNEAQ. This CDR3 has 16 amino acids. V shed 5 bases and J shed 2 bases, with 13 bases lying between them.

This sequence was found in an adult woman with Graves' disease, either hyperthyroidism or ophthalmopathy (not recorded which). The genes are TRBV7-8 and TRBJ2-6, with D perhaps assigned TRBD1 or TRBD2 (5 bases each). The sample comprised peripheral blood or thyroid tissue (not recorded which). For the CDR3, the DNA is TGTGCCAGCAGCCCTAGAGTGGGGGCTGGGGCCAACGTCCTGACTTTC. The encoded protein is CASSPRVGAGANVLTF.